The T cell receptor (beta chain) described here comes from a study of blood T cells in healthy people across ages. This clonotype was counted only a few times. Total RNA was extracted at no less than 6 micrograms per sample. Combining a sample-barcoded 5' primer with a J-beta primer mix, a second PCR ran for roughly 7 to 12 cycles. TCRdb called the 5' RACE reads again in MiXCR, with one record for every CDR3 protein. This table holds 650,000 to 1,000,000 distinct CDR3 sequences, about 37% found once. V lost 1 base and J 7 bases, leaving 10 bases between the germline ends. Germline V lookup: CDR1 MDHEN, CDR2 SYDVKM. CDR3 length equals 13 residues.

Sequenced: blood. The V and J genes are TRBV28 and TRBJ1-1; D gene unclear. This sequence was found in a man younger than 30 in good health. CDR3 amino acids: CASSLFAGNEAFF. CDR3 coding DNA: TGTGCCAGCAGTTTATTCGCGGGAAATGAAGCTTTCTTT.